The present T cell receptor beta chain was sequenced within a study of CD8 T cells in Susac syndrome. Study observations and caveats: The authors acknowledged that the study's TCR sequencing and HLA analysis involved relatively few individuals. No clonal expansion appeared among CD4+ T cells in Susac patients.

CDR1 and CDR2 (germline): SNHLY, FYNNEI. CDR3 length: 14 residues. Trimming cost V 6 bases and J 7 bases, with 18 bases left between them. TCR beta sequencing was performed on blood CD8+ and CD4+ T cells. Recently defined diagnostic criteria classed the Susac syndrome patients as definite or probable. Regarding this clonotype: Its specificity is not known.

Reverse transcription of roughly 0.45 to 1 ug RNA used random hexamers. Using its own MiXCR run on the immunoSEQ multiplex PCR reads, TCRdb lists one record per CDR3 protein. Altogether around 190,000 distinct CDR3 sequences are present, roughly 92% being singletons, with the ten largest covering approximately 0.11%. The specimen sequenced was CD4+ T cells from PBMCs. This TCR was recovered from a human donor with Susac syndrome. The V and J genes are TRBV2 and TRBJ1-2; D might be TRBD1 (5 bases). The CDR3, as DNA: TGTGCCAGCAGCCCGCGGGGGATGGACTTTGGCTACACCTTC. Translation: CASSPRGMDFGYTF.